This TCR beta chain derives from a study of cytomegalovirus exposure and HLA in healthy donors. Whole-study results and caveats: Associated with cytomegalovirus, according to the listing, were 170 or so TCR beta chains. Earlier findings revealed that most TCR beta V segments proved productive either about 87% or about 30% of the time. The authors later found HLA-associated TCR beta chains more clonally expanded than equally common others. It was confirmed in vitro that a few of the CMV-associated chains were specific for CMV antigens.

The ends lost 2 bases at V and 5 bases at J; junction bases unmatched: 9. CDR3 length: 15 amino acids. Germline lookup yields CDR1 SGHDT and CDR2 YYEEEE. PCR primers comprised 60 Vbeta and 13 Jbeta primers. Here immunoSEQ multiplex PCR was the method, and the copy in TCRdb shows in-frame clones only, minus some. The table records over 95,000 clones, more than 65% of them present only once. This clone was seen only once. Its antigen is as yet unknown. The chain couples TRBV5-6 to TRBJ2-5; 7 bases match TRBD2. Sequenced: PBMCs. The receptor's source is a man aged 40-50 years in good health and CMV-seropositive. The CDR3 DNA sequence: TGTGCCAGCAGCTTAGGACGGGGGGTCGCGGAGACCCAGTACTTC. Encoded protein: CASSLGRGVAETQYF.